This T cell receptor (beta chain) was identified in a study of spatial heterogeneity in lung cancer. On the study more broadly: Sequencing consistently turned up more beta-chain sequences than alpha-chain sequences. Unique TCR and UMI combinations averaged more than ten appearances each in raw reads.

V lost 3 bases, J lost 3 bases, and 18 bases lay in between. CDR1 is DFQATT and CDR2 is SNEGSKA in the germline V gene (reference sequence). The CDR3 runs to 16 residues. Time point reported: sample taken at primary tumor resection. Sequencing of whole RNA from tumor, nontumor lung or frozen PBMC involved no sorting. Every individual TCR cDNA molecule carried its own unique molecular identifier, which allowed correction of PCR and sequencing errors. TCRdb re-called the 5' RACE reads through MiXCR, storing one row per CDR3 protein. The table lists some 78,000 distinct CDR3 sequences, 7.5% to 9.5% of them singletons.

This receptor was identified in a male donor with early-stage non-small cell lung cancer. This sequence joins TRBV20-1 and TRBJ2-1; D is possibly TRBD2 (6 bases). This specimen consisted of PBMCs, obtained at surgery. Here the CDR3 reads CSASPRDSGVYNEQFF. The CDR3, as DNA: TGCAGTGCTAGCCCCCGGGACTCTGGAGTCTACAATGAGCAGTTCTTC.